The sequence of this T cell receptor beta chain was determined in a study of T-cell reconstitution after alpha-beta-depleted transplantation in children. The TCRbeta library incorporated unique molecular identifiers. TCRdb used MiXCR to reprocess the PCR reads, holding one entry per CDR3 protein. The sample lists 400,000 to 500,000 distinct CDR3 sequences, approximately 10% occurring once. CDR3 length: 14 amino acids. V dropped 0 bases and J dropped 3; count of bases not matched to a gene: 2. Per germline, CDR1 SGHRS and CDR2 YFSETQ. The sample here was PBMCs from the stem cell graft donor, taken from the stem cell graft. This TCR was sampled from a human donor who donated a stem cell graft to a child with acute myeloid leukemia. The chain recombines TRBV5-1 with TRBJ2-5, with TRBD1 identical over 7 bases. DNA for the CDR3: TGCGCCAGCAGCTTGGAGGGGACAGAAGAGACCCAGTACTTC. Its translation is CASSLEGTEETQYF.